The rows below give T cell receptor beta chains drawn from one sample of a study of T cell repertoires in cytomegalovirus infection. TCRdb analysed the reads with MiXCR anew, one entry per CDR3 protein. The table includes around 200,000 distinct CDR3 sequences, about 17% detected once. Material for sequencing was CD8+ T cells from PBMCs. Receptor source: a human donor in good health (CMV status not recorded). Some clones in this sample may be carry-over from other donors' samples. The CDR3 runs from the conserved cysteine through the conserved F or W. D genes are given only for firm matches. Rows may omit the clone size; those that give it use once, few, many or a size class.

V	J	D	size	DNA	CDR3
TRBV29-1	TRBJ2-3	.	few	TGCAGCGTTGACGCAGGGGCCAGCACAGATACGCAGTATTTT	CSVDAGASTDTQYF
TRBV11-2	TRBJ1-1	.	.	TGTGCCAGCAGCTTACTAAGTCGTACGGGTTTTGGGACTGAAGCTTTCTTT	CASSLLSRTGFGTEAFF
TRBV28	TRBJ1-5	TRBD1	few	TGTGCCAGCAGTTCGACTAAGCTTGGACAGGGGGCGTTTCAGCCCCAGCATTTT	CASSSTKLGQGAFQPQHF
TRBV30	TRBJ2-3	TRBD1	.	TGTGCCTGGAGTGGACAGGGGACAGATACGCAGTATTTT	CAWSGQGTDTQYF
TRBV2	TRBJ1-1	.	few	TGTGCCAGCAGTGCCTCGACTGCAGGGAACACTGAAGCTTTCTTT	CASSASTAGNTEAFF
TRBV20-1	TRBJ2-3	TRBD2	.	TGCAGTGTACAGCGGGGGGAGCAGTATTTT	CSVQRGEQYF
TRBV7-9	TRBJ2-7	TRBD1	.	TGTGCCAGCAGCGGGACAGGGTTGGAGTACGAGCAGTACTTC	CASSGTGLEYEQYF
TRBV14	TRBJ2-7	.	few	TGTGCCAGCAGCCAAGGCGGACAGTGGTACGAGCAGTACTTC	CASSQGGQWYEQYF
TRBV7-2	TRBJ1-4	.	many	TGTGCCAGCAGCTTAGATCTCCCGGACAGTAATGAAAAACTGTTTTTT	CASSLDLPDSNEKLFF
TRBV28	TRBJ2-7	.	few	TGTGCCAGCAGCTTTTCCGATGGTGTCGAGCAGTACTTC	CASSFSDGVEQYF